This TCR beta chain stems from a study of response to subunit inactivated influenza vaccine. Findings of the study overall: A suggestion made by the authors is that each seasonal influenza vaccination recruits few new T cells.

Germline V gene data show CDR1 as LGHNA and CDR2 as YNFKEQ. The CDR3 length is 14 residues. V lost 0 bases and J 5 bases, leaving 10 bases between the germline ends. MiXCR, run by TCRdb on the RT-PCR reads, gives a single entry per CDR3 protein. The data show about 520,000 distinct CDR3 sequences, about 25% seen once. With regard to this clonotype: Its target is unknown.

The sample was CD4+ T cells sorted from PBMCs, taken around 5 days after vaccination. This sequence joins TRBV4-2 and TRBJ2-5; D call uncertain. The sequence was collected from a man in his fifties or sixties who received an inactivated influenza vaccine. The CDR3 sequence: CASSQEETGETQYF. DNA of the CDR3: TGTGCCAGCAGCCAAGAAGAAACCGGGGAGACCCAGTACTTC.